Shown below are 32 T cell receptor beta chains from a single sample sequenced in a study of shared clonotypes between healthy human individuals. This table comes from immunoSEQ multiplex PCR, and its TCRdb copy is limited to in-frame clones, with some not included. Among around 560,000 clones listed, about 95% were seen once. Selected positively for CCR7 and CD45RO-negative, naive CD8 cells excluded terminally differentiated effector memory CD45RA+ cells. Sequencing was carried out using naive CD8+ T cells sorted from blood. These receptors all come from a woman aged 25 to 39 in good health.

This CDR3 reads CSVVRNARGSSYEQYF. The DNA of the CDR3 is TGCAGCGTTGTTCGGAACGCTAGGGGGAGCTCCTACGAGCAGTACTTC. The chain uses TRBV29-1 and TRBJ2-7; D perhaps matches TRBD1 (6 bases). Trimming shortened V by 4 bases and J by 0 bases, and 19 bases separated the two germline ends. This CDR3 is 16 amino acids long. From germline, CDR1 is SQVTM and CDR2 ANQGSEA.

The chain uses TRBV28 and TRBJ2-5, with 16 bases lining up with TRBD2. The CDR3 sequence is 15 residues long. With V trimmed by 5 bases and J by 7 bases, 4 bases remained unmatched. CDR1 MDHEN and CDR2 SYDVKM come from the germline V gene. The CDR3 nucleotides are TGTGCCAGCAGTCCAGGGACTAGCGGGGGGGGGACCCAGTACTTC. This translates into CASSPGTSGGGTQYF.

This chain joins TRBV7-7 and TRBJ1-2; perhaps TRBD1 as D (5 bases). The V gene's germline CDR1 is SSHAT and CDR2 FNYEAQ (reference sequence). This CDR3 contains 12 residues. V was cut by 7 bases and J by 8 bases, with 14 bases left in between. The CDR3, as DNA: TGTGCCAGCATCAAATCAAGGGGAGGCTACACCTTC. Translated: CASIKSRGGYTF.

The rearrangement links TRBV2 to TRBJ2-2, with D uncertain. CDR1 is SNHLY and CDR2 is FYNNEI in the germline V gene. The CDR3 is 18 residues long. The ends were cut back, 6 bases at V and 0 bases at J, with 20 bases in the middle. CDR3 loop: CASRDPGFAAANTGELFF. The CDR3 nucleotides are TGTGCCAGCAGGGACCCGGGCTTCGCGGCGGCGAACACCGGGGAGCTGTTTTTT.

This clone was counted once. V usage is TRBV27 and J usage is TRBJ2-7, with D possibly matching TRBD1 (5 bases). The germline CDR1 and CDR2 sequences are MNHEY and SMNVEV (reference sequence). The CDR3 runs to 15 residues. Trimming pared 5 bases from V and 3 bases from J, leaving 17 bases between. The CDR3 protein is CASSTGPPSYYEQYF. CDR3 in DNA: TGTGCCAGCAGTACAGGACCCCCCTCCTACTACGAGCAGTACTTC.

The rearrangement joins TRBV6-1 to TRBJ1-4; the D is unclear. The CDR3 sequence is 10 residues long. Trimming took off 2 bases at V and 14 bases at J, with 6 bases between the two ends. CDR1 MNHNS and CDR2 SASEGT come from the germline V gene. The CDR3 nucleotides read TGTGCCAGCAGTGAACAACACCTGTTTTTT. Its protein product is CASSEQHLFF.

This clone occurred a few times. The sample has other DNA sequences that encode this CDR3 too. This sequence joins TRBV30 and TRBJ2-1; 12 bases fit TRBD2. Germline trimming cut 1 base from V and 6 bases from J; bases unmatched to any gene: 1. Germline CDR1 and CDR2: GTSNPN and SVGIG (reference sequence). The CDR3 has 14 amino acids. In DNA form, the CDR3 reads TGTGCCTGGAGTGCGGGACTAGCGGGCAATGAGCAGTTCTTC. The encoded protein is CAWSAGLAGNEQFF.

The CDR3 is CASSLGLSNQPQHF. For the CDR3, the DNA is TGTGCCAGTAGTTTGGGACTGAGCAATCAGCCCCAGCATTTT. The V gene is TRBV19, the J gene TRBJ1-5; maybe TRBD1 (5 bases). V shed 5 bases and J shed 1 base, with 9 bases lying between them. The CDR3 has 14 residues. In germline, CDR1 is LNHDA, CDR2 SQIVND (reference sequence).

V is TRBV27 and J is TRBJ2-7; unclear D gene. The CDR3 spans 11 residues. Trimming took off 3 bases at V and 6 bases at J, with 6 bases between the two ends. Germline V gene data show CDR1 as MNHEY and CDR2 as SMNVEV (reference sequence). The CDR3 loop reads CASSLGLEQYF. As DNA, the CDR3 is TGTGCCAGCAGTTTGGGCCTCGAGCAGTACTTC.

This sequence joins TRBV7-6 and TRBJ1-1; tentatively, D is TRBD1 (5 bases). CDR1 SGHVS and CDR2 FNYEAQ come from the germline V gene. V was clipped by 4 bases and J by 4 bases, with 13 bases between them. The CDR3 length is 14 residues. The CDR3, as DNA: TGTGCCAGCAGCTCGACACAGGTGGGCACTGAAGCTTTCTTT. Translation gives CASSSTQVGTEAFF.

This clone was seen once. The J gene is TRBJ2-3, the V gene TRBV19, with 9 bases that match TRBD2. J lost 2 bases, V lost 4 bases, and 4 bases had no gene match. Germline V lookup: CDR1 LNHDA, CDR2 SQIVND (reference sequence). The CDR3 is 15 amino acids. The CDR3 loop reads CASSTLAGDTDTQYF. CDR3 DNA sequence: TGTGCCAGTAGTACTTTAGCGGGAGACACAGATACGCAGTATTTT.

The J gene is TRBJ2-7, the V gene TRBV19, with 8 bases fitting TRBD1. Germline V CDR1 and CDR2: LNHDA, SQIVND (reference sequence). The V and J ends lost 6 bases and 4 bases, in that order; junction bases with no gene match: 8. This CDR3 region has 14 residues. The CDR3 spells CASREQGEAYEQYF. CDR3 coding DNA: TGTGCCAGTAGGGAACAGGGGGAAGCGTACGAGCAGTACTTC.

CDR3 sequence reads: CASSAAGVYEQYF. DNA of the CDR3: TGTGCCAGTAGCGCGGCAGGGGTCTACGAGCAGTACTTC. This chain links TRBV19 with TRBJ2-7, with D possibly TRBD1 on 6 matching bases. The CDR3 has 13 amino acids. Germline lookup yields CDR1 LNHDA and CDR2 SQIVND (reference sequence). V was shortened by 6 bases and J by 3 bases, with 12 bases between the two germline ends.

The CDR3 DNA sequence: TGCAGCGTTGATGAGGGGAGCGAGCAGTACTTC. Translation: CSVDEGSEQYF. The chain couples TRBV29-1 to TRBJ2-7; D tentatively fits TRBD1 or TRBD2 (5 bases each). The CDR3 consists of 11 residues. From germline, CDR1 is SQVTM and CDR2 ANQGSEA. V lost 3 bases to trimming and J lost 6 bases, with 9 bases between them.

The chain combines TRBV6-5 with TRBJ2-7; 11 nucleotides align to TRBD2. The CDR3 spans 15 residues. The germline CDR1 and CDR2 sequences are MNHEY and SVGAGI. The V gene end was trimmed by 6 bases and the J gene end by 3 bases; junction bases not matched to a gene: 7. Here the CDR3 DNA reads TGTGCCAGCAGCCTAAGCGGGACTAGCGGCTACGAGCAGTACTTC. Amino acid sequence: CASSLSGTSGYEQYF.

The rearrangement links TRBV4-1 to TRBJ2-7; D might be TRBD2 (6 bases). CDR3 length: 14 amino acids. The germline gives CDR1 MGHRA, CDR2 YSYEKL. V was clipped by 1 base and J by 5 bases, with 12 bases between them. The CDR3 is CASSQGGGPDEQYF. The CDR3 coding sequence is TGCGCCAGCAGCCAAGGCGGAGGGCCGGACGAGCAGTACTTC.

A remark on this clone: The DNA is left out, because the CDR3 cannot be placed on it with certainty; the CDR3 is given as TCRdb lists it. The chain couples TRBV5-6 to TRBJ1-3; no check of the table's D call, TRBD1, against the DNA was made. Germline CDR1 reads SGHDT; CDR2 reads YYEEEE. The CDR3 numbers 13 amino acids, ends counted. The CDR3 here is CASSFGQGNTIYF.

The CDR3 loop reads CASSSEGLLKNIQYF. For the CDR3, the DNA is TGCGCCAGCAGCTCTGAGGGACTTCTCAAAAACATTCAGTACTTC. The rearrangement uses TRBV5-1 and TRBJ2-4; D might be TRBD2 (6 bases). This CDR3 comprises 15 residues. Germline CDR1 SGHRS, CDR2 YFSETQ. Trimming pared 3 bases from V and 3 bases from J, leaving 13 bases between.

CDR3 amino acids: CAIRDSSGNTIYF. Here the CDR3 DNA reads TGTGCCATCAGGGACAGTTCTGGAAACACCATATATTTT. The rearrangement uses TRBV10-3 and TRBJ1-3; perhaps TRBD1 as D (6 bases). The germline CDR1 and CDR2 sequences are ENHRY and SYGVKD. V gave up 6 bases and J gave up 1 base, with 7 bases separating them. The CDR3 has 13 amino acids.

The genes are TRBV28 and TRBJ2-2, with 9 bases matching TRBD2. With 2 bases clipped from V and 7 bases from J, the junction kept 2 bases outside the gene matches. The CDR3 extends over 14 amino acids. Germline loops: CDR1 MDHEN, CDR2 SYDVKM. CDR3 residues: CASSLLAGFGELFF. DNA of the CDR3: TGTGCCAGCAGTTTACTAGCGGGATTCGGGGAGCTGTTTTTT.

The J gene is TRBJ1-1, the V gene TRBV5-5, with D tentatively TRBD1 (5 bases). This CDR3 is built from 15 residues. Deletions cut 0 bases from V and 0 bases from J, with 9 bases between. CDR1 and CDR2 from the germline V gene are SGHKS and YYEKEE (reference sequence). CDR3 DNA sequence: TGTGCCAGCAGCTTGGTCCAGACAGTGAACACTGAAGCTTTCTTT. It encodes CASSLVQTVNTEAFF.

The V call is TRBV6-1, the J call TRBJ2-3; the D is unclear. Deletions cut 1 base from V and 0 bases from J, with 8 bases between. Germline loops: CDR1 MNHNS, CDR2 SASEGT. The CDR3 is 15 amino acids. The CDR3 bases are TGTGCCAGCAGTGAAGGGGCTAGGAGCACAGATACGCAGTATTTT. Translating gives CASSEGARSTDTQYF.

V usage is TRBV5-6 and J usage is TRBJ2-7; D is possibly TRBD1 or TRBD2 (5 bases each). In germline, CDR1 is SGHDT, CDR2 YYEEEE. V shed 4 bases and J shed 2 bases, with 13 bases lying between them. This CDR3 is built from 14 residues. CDR3 nucleotides: TGTGCCAGCAGCCTTAGGGACGAAGCCTACGAGCAGTACTTC. It yields the protein CASSLRDEAYEQYF. The full variable domain, in which reference TRBV5-6 and TRBJ2-7 provide the parts outside the CDR3, is DAGVTQSPTHLIKTRGQQVTLRCSPKSGHDTVSWYQQALGQGPQFIFQYYEEEERQRGNFPDRFSGHQFPNYSSELNVNALLLGDSALYLCASSLRDEAYEQYFGPGTRLTVT.

About this clone itself: One junction end disagrees with the germline gene, perhaps due to a read error. This rearrangement joins TRBV4-1 to TRBJ1-2; 9 bases fit TRBD1. CDR1 is MGHRA, CDR2 YSYEKL, per germline. CDR3 length: 16 residues. This chain's CDR3 is CASPHEQLRGTGRDAF. DNA for the CDR3: TGCGCCAGCCCCCATGAGCAATTACGGGGGACAGGGAGAGACGCCTTC.

The sample holds one count of this clone. This chain joins TRBV28 and TRBJ2-5, with 9 positions matching TRBD1. The end of the DNA is better explained by TRBJ2-7, so the J call may be wrong. The CDR3 has 14 amino acids. The germline gives CDR1 MDHEN, CDR2 SYDVKM. CDR3 loop: CASSGTGSPYEQYF. The CDR3 DNA follows: TGTGCCAGCAGCGGGACAGGGTCCCCCTACGAGCAGTACTTC.

The table lists this clone with a few counts. V usage is TRBV2 and J usage is TRBJ2-7, with 8 bases lining up with TRBD2. This CDR3 contains 14 residues. V shed 8 bases and J 5 bases; nucleotides not matched to a gene: 11. Germline CDR1 is SNHLY and CDR2 is FYNNEI. The CDR3 reads CASLGGLDRHEQYF. CDR3 sequence (DNA): TGTGCCAGCCTGGGGGGACTAGATCGTCACGAGCAGTACTTC.

In DNA, the CDR3 is TGTGCCAGCAGCACATTTCGAGGGACAGATGAGCAGTTCTTC. This codes for CASSTFRGTDEQFF. The chain couples TRBV7-9 to TRBJ2-1, with TRBD1 matching 7 bases. The CDR3 length is 14 residues. In germline, CDR1 is SEHNR, CDR2 FQNEAQ (reference sequence). The junction had 9 bases not matched to a gene; V was cut back by 5 bases and J by 8 bases.

The chain recombines TRBV2 with TRBJ1-4, with D maybe TRBD1 (5 bases). CDR3 size: 15 residues. From germline, CDR1 is SNHLY and CDR2 FYNNEI. V lost 4 bases to trimming and J lost 3 bases, with 12 bases between them. Here the CDR3 reads CASSVEGVPNEKLFF. DNA for the CDR3: TGTGCCAGCAGTGTTGAAGGGGTACCTAATGAAAAACTGTTTTTT.

The V call is TRBV6-5, the J call TRBJ2-7, with 7 nucleotides matching TRBD2. Per the germline V gene, CDR1 is MNHEY and CDR2 is SVGAGI. The CDR3 has 14 amino acids. V gave up 6 bases and J gave up 5 bases; unmatched junction bases: 10. The chain's CDR3 is CASSQGLSIHEQYF. CDR3 DNA: TGTGCCAGCAGCCAGGGACTATCTATTCACGAGCAGTACTTC.

The chain has TRBV6-5 and TRBJ1-5; tentative D call: TRBD1 (5 bases). CDR3 size: 15 residues. Germline V gives CDR1 MNHEY, CDR2 SVGAGI. The V and J ends lost 6 bases and 6 bases respectively, with 18 bases between them. The CDR3 DNA reads as TGTGCCAGCAGCCTAGCGGCGGGGCGAAGTCAGCCCCAGCATTTT. This encodes CASSLAAGRSQPQHF.

This chain joins TRBV27 and TRBJ2-7; TRBD2 agrees at 7 bases. Trimming took 2 bases from V and 4 from J; bases not matched to a gene: 11. The CDR3 spans 16 residues. Per the germline V gene, CDR1 is MNHEY and CDR2 is SMNVEV (reference sequence). The CDR3 sequence is CASSLVGGGLAYEQYF. CDR3 bases: TGTGCCAGCAGTTTAGTTGGGGGAGGGCTCGCTTACGAGCAGTACTTC.

The CDR3 protein is CASSTPGQGTDTQYF. Written as DNA, the CDR3 is TGTGCCAGCAGCACACCGGGACAGGGTACAGATACGCAGTATTTT. The genes are TRBV7-9 and TRBJ2-3, with 9 bases that match TRBD1. CDR1 is SEHNR and CDR2 is FQNEAQ in the germline V gene (reference sequence). The V gene end was trimmed by 5 bases and the J gene end by 3 bases; junction bases not matched to a gene: 6. This CDR3 is built from 15 residues.